This TCR beta chain was retrieved from a study of shared T cell receptors in the human thymus. TCRdb's table, derived via immunoSEQ multiplex PCR, lists solely in-frame clones and lacks some. The table shows about 540,000 clones, with approximately 80% occurring only once. V lost 4 bases, J lost 2 bases, and 18 bases lay in between. The length of the CDR3 is 17 residues. In germline, CDR1 is MNHNS, CDR2 SASEGT. The same sample was also used in a study of human thymus T cells. According to that study: Healthy Finnish infants having corrective surgery for congenital heart defects served as donors. Resections from corrective heart surgery provided thymus tissue. Usage of V and J genes appeared biased in thymic and blood repertoires. Thymic repertoires of unrelated individuals were reported in related research to overlap highly.

The source of this sequence is a boy younger than two with a congenital heart defect. The chain has TRBV6-1 and TRBJ2-1; D is perhaps TRBD2 (7 bases). The specimen sequenced was thymocytes. This CDR3 is CASSGTSGGPAYNEQFF. In DNA form, the CDR3 reads TGTGCCAGCAGTGGGACTAGTGGGGGCCCCGCCTACAATGAGCAGTTCTTC.